This entry concerns a single T cell receptor beta chain. Its cognate antigen is unknown. This entry comes from a study of CD8+CD57+ T cells in acquired aplastic anemia. On the study more broadly: Isolated CD4+ and CD8+ cells, once sorted, yielded DNA averaging 3.2 ug. Healthy donor CD4+ samples were sequenced to a depth that averaged around 11 million reads. Study conclusions and caveats: The CD8+ Simpson's diversity of patients and controls was not significantly different. Patients had roughly 29 CD8+ CDR3 sequences in common with controls (the shared set).

The template used for profiling TCR beta VDJ and CDR3 was genomic DNA. TCRdb re-called the reads through MiXCR, storing one row per CDR3 protein. The sample includes more than 100,000 distinct CDR3 sequences, 48% of them seen just once. The germline gives CDR1 SNHLY, CDR2 FYNNEI. With 6 bases clipped from V and 6 bases from J, the junction kept 9 bases outside the gene matches. This CDR3 spans 15 amino acids. The chain links TRBV2 to TRBJ2-5, with 11 positions matching TRBD1. The sample consisted of sorted CD4+, CD8+, or CD8+CD57+ T cells (not recorded which) from PBMCs. The TCR comes from a human donor in good health, serving as a control. CDR3 sequence: CASRLWGQGGKTQYF. CDR3 in DNA: TGTGCCAGCAGGTTATGGGGACAGGGGGGGAAGACCCAGTACTTC.